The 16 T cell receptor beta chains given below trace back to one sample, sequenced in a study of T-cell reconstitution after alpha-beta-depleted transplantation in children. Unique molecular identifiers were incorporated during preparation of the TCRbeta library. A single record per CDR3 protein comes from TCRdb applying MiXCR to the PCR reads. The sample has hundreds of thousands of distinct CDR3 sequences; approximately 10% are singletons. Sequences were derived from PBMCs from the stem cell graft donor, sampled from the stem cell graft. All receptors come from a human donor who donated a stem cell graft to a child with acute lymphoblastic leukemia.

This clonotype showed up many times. The CDR3 region is CSARDTASDLHRTDTQYF. The CDR3 bases are TGCAGTGCTAGAGATACGGCCTCAGACCTCCACCGCACAGATACGCAGTATTTT. The V and J genes are TRBV20-1 and TRBJ2-3, with D hard to call. Germline loops: CDR1 DFQATT, CDR2 SNEGSKA (reference sequence). Between the trimmed V and J ends, which lost 0 bases and 1 base, there was a span of 20 bases. This CDR3 is built from 18 residues.

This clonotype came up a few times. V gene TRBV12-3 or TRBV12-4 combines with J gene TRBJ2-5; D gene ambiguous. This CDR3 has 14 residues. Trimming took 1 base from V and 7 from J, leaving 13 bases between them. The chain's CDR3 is CASSLGLGVGTQYF. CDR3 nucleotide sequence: TGTGCCAGCAGTTTAGGATTGGGTGTAGGGACCCAGTACTTC.

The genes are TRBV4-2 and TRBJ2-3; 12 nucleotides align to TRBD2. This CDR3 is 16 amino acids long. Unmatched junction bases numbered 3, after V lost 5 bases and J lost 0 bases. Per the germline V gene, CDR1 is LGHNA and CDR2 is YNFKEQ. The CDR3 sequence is CASSTGTSGSTDTQYF. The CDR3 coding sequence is TGTGCCAGCAGCACCGGGACTAGCGGGAGCACAGATACGCAGTATTTT.

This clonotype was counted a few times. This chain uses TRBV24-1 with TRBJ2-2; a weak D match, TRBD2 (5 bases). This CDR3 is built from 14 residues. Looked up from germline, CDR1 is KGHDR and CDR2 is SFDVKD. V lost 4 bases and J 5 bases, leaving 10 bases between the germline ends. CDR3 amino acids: CATSDPSNTGELFF. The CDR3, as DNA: TGTGCCACCAGTGACCCTAGCAATACCGGGGAGCTGTTTTTT.

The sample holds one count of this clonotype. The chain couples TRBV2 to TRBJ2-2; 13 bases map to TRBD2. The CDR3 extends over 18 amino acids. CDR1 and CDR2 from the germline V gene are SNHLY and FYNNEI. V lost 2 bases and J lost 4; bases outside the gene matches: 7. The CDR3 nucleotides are TGTGCCAGCAGTGAAAGAACTAGCGGGGGGGCGGTCACCGGGGAGCTGTTTTTT. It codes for CASSERTSGGAVTGELFF. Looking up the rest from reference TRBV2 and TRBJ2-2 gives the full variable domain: EPEVTQTPSHQVTQMGQEVILRCVPISNHLYFYWYRQILGQKVEFLVSFYNNEISEKSEIFDDQFSVERPDGSNFTLKIRSTKLEDSAMYFCASSERTSGGAVTGELFFGEGSRLTVL.

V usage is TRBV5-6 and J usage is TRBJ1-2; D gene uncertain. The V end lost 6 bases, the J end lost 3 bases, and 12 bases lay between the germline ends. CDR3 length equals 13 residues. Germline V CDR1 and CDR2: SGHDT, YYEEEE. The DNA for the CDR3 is TGTGCCAGCATCTCAGAACGGGACTATGGCTACACCTTC. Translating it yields CASISERDYGYTF.

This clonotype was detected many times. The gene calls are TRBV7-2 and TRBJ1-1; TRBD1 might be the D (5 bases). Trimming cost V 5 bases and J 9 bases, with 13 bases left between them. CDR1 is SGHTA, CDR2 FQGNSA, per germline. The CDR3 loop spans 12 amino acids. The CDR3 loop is CASSPDIYQAFF. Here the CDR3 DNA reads TGTGCCAGCAGCCCGGACATTTATCAAGCTTTCTTT.

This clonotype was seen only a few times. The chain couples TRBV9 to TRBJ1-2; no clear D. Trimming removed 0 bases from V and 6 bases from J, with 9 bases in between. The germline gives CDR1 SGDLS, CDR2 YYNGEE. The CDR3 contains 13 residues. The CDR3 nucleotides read TGTGCCAGCAGCGTAGGGGTTACGGATGGCTACACCTTC. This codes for CASSVGVTDGYTF.

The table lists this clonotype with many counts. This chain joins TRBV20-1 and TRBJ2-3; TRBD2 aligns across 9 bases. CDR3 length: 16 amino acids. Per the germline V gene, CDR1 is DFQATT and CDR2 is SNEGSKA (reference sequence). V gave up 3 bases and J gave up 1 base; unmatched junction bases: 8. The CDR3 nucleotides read TGCAGTGCTAGCGGAGACAGCGGGGGGCGCACAGATACGCAGTATTTT. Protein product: CSASGDSGGRTDTQYF.

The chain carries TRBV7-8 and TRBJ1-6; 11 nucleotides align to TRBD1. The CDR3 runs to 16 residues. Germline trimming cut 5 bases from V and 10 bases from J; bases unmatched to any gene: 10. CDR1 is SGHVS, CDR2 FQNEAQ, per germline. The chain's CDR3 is CASSARDRGSHSPLHF. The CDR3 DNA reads TGTGCCAGCAGCGCCAGGGACAGGGGGTCTCACTCACCCCTCCACTTT.

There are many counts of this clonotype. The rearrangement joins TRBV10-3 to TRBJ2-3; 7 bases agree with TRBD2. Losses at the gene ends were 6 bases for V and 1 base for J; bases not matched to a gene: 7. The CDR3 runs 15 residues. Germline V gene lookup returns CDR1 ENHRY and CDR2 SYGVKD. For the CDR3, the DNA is TGTGCCATCAGAACCAAGCGGGACGGCACAGATACGCAGTATTTT. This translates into CAIRTKRDGTDTQYF.

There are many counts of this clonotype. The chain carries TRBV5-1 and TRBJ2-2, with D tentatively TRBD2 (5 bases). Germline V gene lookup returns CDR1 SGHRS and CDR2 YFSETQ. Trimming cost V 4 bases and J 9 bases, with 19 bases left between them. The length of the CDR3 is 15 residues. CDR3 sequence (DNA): TGCGCCAGCAGCCAGGAGGTATTCGATTACCGGGAGCTGTTTTTT. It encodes CASSQEVFDYRELFF.

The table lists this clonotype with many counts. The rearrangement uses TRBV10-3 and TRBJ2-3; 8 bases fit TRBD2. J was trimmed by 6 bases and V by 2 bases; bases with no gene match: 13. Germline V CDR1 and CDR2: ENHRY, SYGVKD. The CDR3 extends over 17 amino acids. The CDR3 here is CAISERGGLSFGDTQYF. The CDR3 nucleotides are TGTGCCATCAGTGAGCGGGGGGGCCTCTCCTTCGGGGATACGCAGTATTTT.

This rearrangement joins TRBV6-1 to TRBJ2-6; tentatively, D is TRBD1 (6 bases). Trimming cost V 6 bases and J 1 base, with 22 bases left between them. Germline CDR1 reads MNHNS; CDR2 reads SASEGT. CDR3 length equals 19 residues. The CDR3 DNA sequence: TGTGCCAGCAGCCCGACCCGATCACGTAGGGGGTCTGGGGCCAACGTCCTGACTTTC. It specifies CASSPTRSRRGSGANVLTF.

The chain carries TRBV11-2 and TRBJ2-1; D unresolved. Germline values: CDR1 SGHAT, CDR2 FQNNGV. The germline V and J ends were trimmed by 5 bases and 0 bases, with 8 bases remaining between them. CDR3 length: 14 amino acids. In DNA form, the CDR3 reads TGTGCCAGCAGCCTCTATGGCTCCTACAATGAGCAGTTCTTC. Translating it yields CASSLYGSYNEQFF.

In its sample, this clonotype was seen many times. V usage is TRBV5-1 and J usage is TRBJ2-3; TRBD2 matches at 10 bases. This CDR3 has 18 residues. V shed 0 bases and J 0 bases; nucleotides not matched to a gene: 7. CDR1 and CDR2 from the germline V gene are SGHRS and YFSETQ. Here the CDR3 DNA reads TGCGCCAGCAGCTTGGAATTAGCGGGGGGTTCTAGCACAGATACGCAGTATTTT. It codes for CASSLELAGGSSTDTQYF.